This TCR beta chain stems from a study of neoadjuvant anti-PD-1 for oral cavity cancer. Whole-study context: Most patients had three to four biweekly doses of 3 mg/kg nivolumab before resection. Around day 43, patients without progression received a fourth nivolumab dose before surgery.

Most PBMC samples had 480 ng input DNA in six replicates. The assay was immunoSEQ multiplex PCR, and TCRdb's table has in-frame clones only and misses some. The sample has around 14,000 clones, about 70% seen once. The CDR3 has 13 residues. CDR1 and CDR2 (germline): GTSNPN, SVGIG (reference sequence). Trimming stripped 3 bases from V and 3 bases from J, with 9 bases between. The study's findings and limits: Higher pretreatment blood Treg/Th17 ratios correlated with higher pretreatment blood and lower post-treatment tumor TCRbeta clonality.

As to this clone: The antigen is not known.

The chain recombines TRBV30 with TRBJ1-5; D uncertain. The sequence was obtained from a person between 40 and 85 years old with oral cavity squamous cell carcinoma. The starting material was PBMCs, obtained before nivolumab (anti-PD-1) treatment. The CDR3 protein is CAWSTGDNQPQHF. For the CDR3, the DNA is TGTGCCTGGAGCACTGGGGACAATCAGCCCCAGCATTTT.